This TCR beta chain was obtained from a study of OX40 agonist ivuxolimab in advanced cancers. Whole-study results and caveats: Expanded clones were, on average, more numerous in CD8+ T cells than in CD4+.

The CDR3 has 13 residues. In germline, CDR1 is LNHNV, CDR2 YYDKDF (reference sequence). Trimming shortened V by 0 bases and J by 5 bases, and 6 bases separated the two germline ends. Patients with a history of autoimmune disease or on systemic immunosuppression were excluded. With regard to this clone: What it binds is not known.

Some clones are missing from TCRdb's copy, which holds only in-frame ones; the method was immunoSEQ multiplex PCR. This sample has roughly 100,000 clones, with 90% found just once. This sequence originates from an adult with an advanced solid tumor such as melanoma, head and neck, liver or kidney cancer. The sample here was CD4+ or CD8+ T cells sorted from blood, taken in a trial of the OX40 agonist ivuxolimab. J is TRBJ2-3 and V is TRBV15; no clear D gene. Written as DNA, the CDR3 is TGTGCCACCAGCAGAGATACGTTAGATACGCAGTATTTT. Its protein product is CATSRDTLDTQYF.